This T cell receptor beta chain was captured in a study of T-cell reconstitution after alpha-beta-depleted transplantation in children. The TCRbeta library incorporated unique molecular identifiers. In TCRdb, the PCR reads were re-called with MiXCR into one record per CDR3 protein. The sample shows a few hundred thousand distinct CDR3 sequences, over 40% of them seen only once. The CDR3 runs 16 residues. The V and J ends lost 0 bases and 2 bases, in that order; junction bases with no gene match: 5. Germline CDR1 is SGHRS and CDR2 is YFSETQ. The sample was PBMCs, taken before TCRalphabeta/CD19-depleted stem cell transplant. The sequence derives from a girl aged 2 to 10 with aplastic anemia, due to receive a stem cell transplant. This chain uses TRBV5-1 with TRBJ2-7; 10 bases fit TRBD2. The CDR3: CASSLGLAGDTYEQYF. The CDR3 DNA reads TGCGCCAGCAGCTTGGGGCTAGCGGGAGACACCTACGAGCAGTACTTC.